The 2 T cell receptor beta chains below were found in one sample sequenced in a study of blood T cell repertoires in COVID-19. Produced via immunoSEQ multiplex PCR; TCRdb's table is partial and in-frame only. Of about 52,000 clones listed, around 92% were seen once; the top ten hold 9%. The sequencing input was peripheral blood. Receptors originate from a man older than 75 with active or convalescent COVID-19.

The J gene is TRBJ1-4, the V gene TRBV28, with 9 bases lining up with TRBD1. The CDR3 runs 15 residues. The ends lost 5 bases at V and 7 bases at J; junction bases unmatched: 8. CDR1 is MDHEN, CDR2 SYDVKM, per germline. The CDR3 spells CASSPYRGLGEKLFF. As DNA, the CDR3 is TGTGCCAGCAGTCCCTACAGGGGGCTAGGTGAAAAACTGTTTTTT.

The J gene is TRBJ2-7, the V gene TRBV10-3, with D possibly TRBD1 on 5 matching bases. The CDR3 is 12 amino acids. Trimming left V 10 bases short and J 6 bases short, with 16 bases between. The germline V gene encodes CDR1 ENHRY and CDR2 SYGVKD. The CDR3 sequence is CATSGLGAEQYF. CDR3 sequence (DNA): TGTGCCACCTCAGGTCTTGGGGCCGAGCAGTACTTC.